This is a list of T cell receptor beta chains from one sample in a study of response to subunit inactivated influenza vaccine. TCRdb reprocessed the RT-PCR reads with MiXCR, giving one entry per CDR3 protein. Among 400,000 to 650,000 distinct CDR3 sequences, 6.5% to 8% were seen once, and the ten largest hold around 13%. The starting material was PBMCs from blood, obtained roughly 24 months after vaccination. These TCRs come from a man aged 45 to 75 who received an inactivated influenza vaccine. Each CDR3 is given with its conserved first and last residue. D genes are given only for firm matches. Some rows mark clone size as missing; the rest say once, few, many or name a class of expanded clone.

size | J | length | D | V | CDR3 | DNA
NA | TRBJ2-1 | 17 | TRBD2 | TRBV28 | CASSPPVGLAGENEQFF | TGTGCCAGCAGTCCGCCGGTGGGACTAGCGGGGGAAAATGAGCAGTTCTTC
NA | TRBJ2-1 | 15 | NA | TRBV20-1 | CSAAPLRTSYNEQFF | TGCAGTGCAGCCCCCCTAAGAACCTCCTACAATGAGCAGTTCTTC
many | TRBJ2-7 | 14 | NA | TRBV3-1 | CASSQAGLHSEQYF | TGTGCCAGCAGCCAGGCGGGACTCCACTCCGAGCAGTACTTC
few | TRBJ2-5 | 12 | NA | TRBV27 | CASSLDGLIWYF | TGTGCCAGCAGTTTAGACGGCCTAATCTGGTACTTC
few | TRBJ2-2 | 14 | NA | TRBV29-1 | CSVSSGLNTGELFF | TGCAGCGTTTCCTCAGGCTTGAACACCGGGGAGCTGTTTTTT
NA | TRBJ1-2 | 15 | NA | TRBV4-2 | CASSQDPTSHYGYTF | TGTGCCAGCAGCCAAGATCCCACGTCTCACTATGGCTACACCTTC
many | TRBJ1-2 | 13 | NA | TRBV7-2 | CASSVDSGYGYTF | TGTGCCAGCAGCGTGGATTCGGGCTATGGCTACACCTTC
many | TRBJ2-7 | 14 | NA | TRBV6-2/TRBV6-3 | CASSQDGVLREQYF | TGTGCCAGCAGTCAGGACGGAGTACTCCGGGAGCAGTACTTC
NA | TRBJ2-2 | 12 | NA | TRBV10-3 | CAISDFTGELFF | TGTGCCATCAGTGATTTTACCGGGGAGCTGTTTTTT
NA | TRBJ2-5 | 13 | NA | TRBV6-1 | CASTMGGWETQYF | TGTGCCAGCACTATGGGGGGATGGGAGACCCAGTACTTC
NA | TRBJ2-7 | 13 | TRBD2 | TRBV6-4 | CASSELAGGEQYF | TGTGCCAGCAGTGAACTAGCGGGGGGCGAGCAGTACTTC
few | TRBJ1-1 | 12 | TRBD1 | TRBV3-1 | CASSHQDREAFF | TGTGCCAGCAGCCATCAGGACAGGGAAGCTTTCTTT
many | TRBJ1-6 | 14 | TRBD1 | TRBV12-3/TRBV12-4 | CASSRQGLHSPLHF | TGTGCCAGCAGCCGACAGGGATTGCATTCACCCCTCCACTTT
few | TRBJ1-5 | 16 | NA | TRBV7-8 | CASSLSPPWSGQPQHF | TGTGCCAGCAGCTTATCCCCGCCTTGGAGCGGTCAGCCCCAGCATTTT
many | TRBJ2-7 | 16 | TRBD2 | TRBV6-2/TRBV6-3 | CASSYQGAGRIYEQYF | TGTGCCAGCAGTTACCAGGGAGCGGGAAGGATCTACGAGCAGTACTTC
many | TRBJ1-3 | 15 | NA | TRBV9 | CASRSGGYTGNTIYF | TGTGCCAGCAGGAGTGGCGGGTATACTGGAAACACCATATATTTT
NA | TRBJ2-2 | 15 | NA | TRBV5-1 | CASSGREINTGELFF | TGCGCCAGCAGCGGCCGGGAAATAAACACCGGGGAGCTGTTTTTT
many | TRBJ2-3 | 14 | TRBD1 | TRBV5-1 | CASSRDRGTDTQYF | TGCGCCAGCAGCAGGGACAGGGGAACAGATACGCAGTATTTT
NA | TRBJ2-7 | 14 | NA | TRBV5-1 | CASSLTGQTYEQYF | TGCGCCAGCAGCTTGACAGGGCAAACCTACGAGCAGTACTTC
few | TRBJ2-3 | 16 | NA | TRBV10-3 | CAITRGPGAGTDTQYF | TGTGCCATCACCAGAGGTCCAGGGGCGGGCACAGATACGCAGTATTTT
many | TRBJ2-1 | 13 | NA | TRBV6-6 | CASSYWQYDEQFF | TGTGCCAGCAGTTACTGGCAATACGATGAGCAGTTCTTC
many | TRBJ2-2 | 14 | NA | TRBV29-1 | CSGGPAANTGELFF | TGCAGCGGTGGCCCCGCCGCGAACACCGGGGAGCTGTTTTTT
few | TRBJ2-1 | 15 | TRBD1 | TRBV10-3 | CAIRTGTGEYNEQFF | TGTGCCATCAGGACCGGGACAGGAGAGTACAATGAGCAGTTCTTC
NA | TRBJ2-2 | 15 | TRBD2 | TRBV6-1 | CASSEDSGRYGELFF | TGTGCCAGCAGTGAAGATAGCGGGAGGTACGGGGAGCTGTTTTTT
NA | TRBJ1-5 | 17 | NA | TRBV4-2 | CASSKGPYRDSNQPQHF | TGTGCCAGCAGCAAAGGGCCTTACCGCGATAGCAATCAGCCCCAGCATTTT
NA | TRBJ2-7 | 12 | TRBD1 | TRBV11-2 | CASSWTGHEQYF | TGTGCCAGCAGCTGGACAGGGCACGAGCAGTACTTC
NA | TRBJ2-1 | 16 | NA | TRBV6-5 | CASSYSWGPTYNEQFF | TGTGCCAGCAGTTACTCTTGGGGCCCAACCTACAATGAGCAGTTCTTC
few | TRBJ2-2 | 14 | NA | TRBV12-3/TRBV12-4 | CASSSRKLAGELFF | TGTGCCAGCAGTTCTCGGAAACTGGCCGGGGAGCTGTTTTTT
few | TRBJ2-1 | 16 | TRBD2 | TRBV28 | CASSPARGGGLNEQFF | TGTGCCAGCAGTCCCGCTCGGGGCGGGGGGTTAAATGAGCAGTTCTTC
many | TRBJ2-2 | 14 | TRBD1 | TRBV29-1 | CSGTDRPNTGELFF | TGCAGCGGGACGGACAGGCCAAACACCGGGGAGCTGTTTTTT
many | TRBJ2-7 | 13 | NA | TRBV29-1 | CSVPTSLGLGQYF | TGCAGCGTACCCACTAGCCTCGGCCTTGGGCAGTACTTC
many | TRBJ2-3 | 18 | NA | TRBV27 | CASRPFWGGKSSTDTQYF | TGTGCCAGCAGGCCCTTTTGGGGGGGCAAGTCTAGCACAGATACGCAGTATTTT
few | TRBJ2-1 | 10 | NA | TRBV20-1 | CSAARNEQFF | TGCAGTGCTGCCCGTAATGAGCAGTTCTTC
NA | TRBJ1-1 | 13 | NA | TRBV29-1 | CSVVRTPNTEAFF | TGCAGCGTTGTTCGGACTCCGAACACTGAAGCTTTCTTT
NA | TRBJ1-4 | 13 | NA | TRBV5-1 | CASSLEQERELFF | TGCGCCAGCAGCTTGGAACAGGAGCGGGAACTGTTTTTT
NA | TRBJ2-1 | 15 | NA | TRBV4-2 | CASSQAVTINNEQFF | TGTGCCAGCAGCCAAGCGGTGACCATTAACAATGAGCAGTTCTTC
many | TRBJ1-3 | 16 | NA | TRBV9 | CASSVGAGNSGNTIYF | TGTGCCAGCAGCGTAGGAGCAGGCAACTCTGGAAACACCATATATTTT
few | TRBJ1-5 | 14 | NA | TRBV20-1 | CSARTTVSDQPQHF | TGCAGTGCTAGAACAACGGTTTCGGATCAGCCCCAGCATTTT
few | TRBJ2-3 | 18 | TRBD2 | TRBV11-1 | CASSFKREGPRSTDTQYF | TGTGCCAGCAGCTTTAAGCGGGAGGGACCCCGTAGCACAGATACGCAGTATTTT
NA | TRBJ1-2 | 14 | NA | TRBV6-2/TRBV6-3 | CASSYISANYGYTF | TGTGCCAGCAGTTATATATCGGCAAACTATGGCTACACCTTC
many | TRBJ2-1 | 15 | NA | TRBV9 | CASSGLEGLSNEQFF | TGTGCCAGCAGCGGTCTCGAGGGCCTAAGCAATGAGCAGTTCTTC
many | TRBJ1-1 | 14 | NA | TRBV11-2 | CASSLEGKGTEAFF | TGTGCCAGCAGCTTAGAGGGAAAGGGAACTGAAGCTTTCTTT